The T cell receptor beta chain under discussion was sequenced for a study of OX40 agonist ivuxolimab in advanced cancers. Study context: Prior checkpoint blockade (anti-PD-1, anti-PD-L1 or anti-CTLA-4) was permitted; less than 45% had it. Two cutaneous melanoma patients and one hepatocellular carcinoma patient, three in all, had partial responses.

CDR1 and CDR2 from the germline V gene are MNHEY and SMNVEV (reference sequence). The CDR3 sequence is 9 residues long. The data were produced by immunoSEQ multiplex PCR, yet TCRdb's version contains in-frame clones alone and is incomplete. The table lists around 20,000 clones, about nine tenths of them singletons. Points on this clone: The antigen is not known.

Study-wide findings and caveats: The study found among the lowest clonal expansion in partial responders at 0.1-3.0 mg/kg. Clonal expansion was seen in CD4+ and CD8+ blood T cells by week 6 at 0.1 to 3.0 mg/kg.

This clonotype originated in an adult with an advanced solid tumor such as melanoma, head and neck, liver or kidney cancer. The sequencing here drew on CD4+ or CD8+ T cells sorted from blood, taken in a trial of the OX40 agonist ivuxolimab. V usage is TRBV27 and J usage is TRBJ1-1, with no clear D. In DNA, the CDR3 is TGTGTCCCTGGCACTGAAGCTTTCTTT. It encodes CVPGTEAFF.